The next 22 T cell receptor beta chains were all read from a single sample in a study of identical twins. TCRdb redid the calling of the 5' RACE reads with MiXCR, one entry per CDR3 protein. The sample has more than 400,000 distinct CDR3 sequences, around 15% seen once. This sample also belongs to another study, concerning yellow fever vaccine responses in identical twins.

The sample comprised CD4+ T cells sorted from blood. The receptor source for this set is a woman in her late teens or twenties in good health.

This clonotype was found a few times. The CDR3 spells CASSLVGERYNEQFF. DNA of the CDR3: TGCGCCAGCAGCTTGGTCGGGGAAAGGTACAATGAGCAGTTCTTC. The chain combines TRBV5-1 with TRBJ2-1; possible D gene TRBD2, 5 bases. The CDR3 is 15 amino acids. Germline V gene data show CDR1 as SGHRS and CDR2 as YFSETQ. V was clipped by 0 bases and J by 4 bases, with 11 bases between them.

This rearrangement joins TRBV29-1 to TRBJ2-5; no clear D gene. V was cut by 5 bases and J by 3 bases, with 10 bases left in between. Germline V CDR1 and CDR2: SQVTM, ANQGSEA. The CDR3 loop spans 12 amino acids. The CDR3 here is CSVSFNEETQYF. DNA of the CDR3: TGCAGCGTTTCCTTCAACGAAGAGACCCAGTACTTC.

V and J are TRBV6-5 and TRBJ1-2; a possible D gene is TRBD1 (5 bases). Trimming took off 2 bases at V and 0 bases at J, with 13 bases between the two ends. The CDR3 has 16 residues. Looked up from germline, CDR1 is MNHEY and CDR2 is SVGAGI. CDR3 protein: CASSYQGGQANYGYTF. The CDR3 bases are TGTGCCAGCAGTTACCAGGGAGGACAAGCTAACTATGGCTACACCTTC.

The chain carries TRBV2 and TRBJ2-5; TRBD2 might be the D (5 bases). Trimming shortened V by 7 bases and J by 0 bases, and 9 bases separated the two germline ends. From germline, CDR1 is SNHLY and CDR2 FYNNEI. The CDR3 is 13 amino acids. The CDR3 nucleotides are TGTGCCAGCAAGGAGGCGGACCAAGAGACCCAGTACTTC. Amino acid sequence: CASKEADQETQYF. The full variable domain, rest sourced from reference TRBV2 and TRBJ2-5, is EPEVTQTPSHQVTQMGQEVILRCVPISNHLYFYWYRQILGQKVEFLVSFYNNEISEKSEIFDDQFSVERPDGSNFTLKIRSTKLEDSAMYFCASKEADQETQYFGPGTRLLVL.

This clonotype was counted only a few times. The rearrangement links TRBV6-1 to TRBJ1-6; 8 nucleotides agree with TRBD1. V was clipped by 7 bases and J by 5 bases; unmatched bases: 7. This CDR3 region has 15 residues. Germline loops: CDR1 MNHNS, CDR2 SASEGT. The DNA of the CDR3 is TGTGCCAGCAATCCTCAGGGGGCGGATAATTCACCCCTCCACTTT. Its translation: CASNPQGADNSPLHF.

The chain employs TRBV5-1 and TRBJ1-2, with D perhaps matching TRBD1 (6 bases). V was trimmed by 6 bases and J by 7 bases, leaving 22 bases between them. The CDR3 extends over 15 amino acids. The V gene's germline CDR1 is SGHRS and CDR2 YFSETQ. The CDR3 loop is CASTQGPQGPTGYTF. Written as DNA, the CDR3 is TGCGCCAGCACCCAGGGGCCCCAGGGTCCCACTGGCTACACCTTC.

This clonotype was counted between two and nine times. At one of its ends the junction is not consistent with the germline gene, which may arise from a read error. The chain employs TRBV7-8 and TRBJ2-1, with 9 bases that match TRBD2. The germline V gene has CDR1 SGHVS and CDR2 FQNEAQ. This CDR3 spans 13 amino acids. CDR3 protein: CASSLVAGAGKVF. The CDR3 DNA is TGTGCCAGCAGCTTAGTAGCGGGGGCTGGGAAGGTCTTC.

This clonotype was seen a few times. The genes are TRBV24-1 and TRBJ2-2; D possibly corresponds to TRBD2 (6 bases). V was trimmed by 3 bases and J by 2 bases, leaving 18 bases between them. The CDR3 spans 18 residues. The germline V gene has CDR1 KGHDR and CDR2 SFDVKD. CDR3 DNA: TGTGCCACCAGTGATCCGTTGGGCGGGACTGAAAACACCGGGGAGCTGTTTTTT. It translates to CATSDPLGGTENTGELFF.

The rearrangement links TRBV14 to TRBJ2-1; 7 positions match TRBD2. Germline V CDR1 and CDR2: SGHDN, FVKESK. V was clipped by 3 bases and J by 4 bases; unmatched bases: 9. CDR3 length equals 16 residues. CDR3 loop: CASSQMGLAEYNEQFF. In DNA form, the CDR3 reads TGTGCCAGCAGCCAGATGGGGCTAGCGGAGTACAATGAGCAGTTCTTC.

This clonotype was seen a few times. This sequence joins TRBV12-3 or TRBV12-4 and TRBJ1-1; 11 bases are a match to TRBD1. This CDR3 has 17 residues. Losses at the gene ends were 7 bases for V and 0 bases for J; bases not matched to a gene: 10. The DNA of the CDR3 is TGTGCCAGCACTGCCCTAGGGACAGGGGGGCTGAACACTGAAGCTTTCTTT. Translated: CASTALGTGGLNTEAFF.

This clonotype came up a few times. The V gene is TRBV29-1, the J gene TRBJ2-5; D might be TRBD1 or TRBD2, each matching 5 bases. This CDR3 region has 13 residues. V was trimmed by 3 bases and J by 4 bases, leaving 12 bases between them. The germline V gene has CDR1 SQVTM and CDR2 ANQGSEA. For the CDR3, the DNA is TGCAGCGTTGATAACCGGGGCCTAGAGACCCAGTACTTC. This translates into CSVDNRGLETQYF.

This clonotype was detected only a few times. The J gene is TRBJ1-1, the V gene TRBV3-1; D call uncertain. CDR1 is LGHDT, CDR2 YNNKEL, per germline (reference sequence). With 4 bases removed from V and 5 bases from J, the gap between germline ends came to 14 bases. This CDR3 is 14 amino acids long. The CDR3 coding sequence is TGTGCCAGCAGCCTTGTTGGGCAAGGAACTGAAGCTTTCTTT. It codes for CASSLVGQGTEAFF.

The rearrangement links TRBV7-8 to TRBJ2-7; 11 positions agree with TRBD2. The CDR3 loop spans 17 amino acids. The ends lost 5 bases at V and 2 bases at J; junction bases unmatched: 11. Germline loops: CDR1 SGHVS, CDR2 FQNEAQ. CDR3 nucleotides: TGTGCCAGCAGCCCTAGGACGACTAGCGGGAACCCCTACGAGCAGTACTTC. Its protein is CASSPRTTSGNPYEQYF.

In this sample, this clonotype turned up a few times. The V call is TRBV4-1, the J call TRBJ2-2; TRBD2 is a possible D gene (5 bases). The length of the CDR3 is 14 residues. CDR1 and CDR2 (germline): MGHRA, YSYEKL. The V and J ends lost 4 bases and 4 bases respectively, with 10 bases between them. The CDR3 loop is CASSPPRVTGELFF. CDR3 DNA: TGCGCCAGCAGCCCGCCGCGGGTCACCGGGGAGCTGTTTTTT.

This clonotype was recorded a few times. This chain uses TRBV10-3 with TRBJ2-3; D is perhaps TRBD1 or TRBD2 (5 bases each). Germline V gene sequence: CDR1 ENHRY, CDR2 SYGVKD. CDR3 length: 16 amino acids. The germline V and J ends were trimmed by 5 bases and 0 bases, with 15 bases remaining between them. CDR3 sequence reads: CAISPGLAGSTDTQYF. As DNA, the CDR3 is TGTGCCATCAGTCCGGGGCTTGCGGGTAGCACAGATACGCAGTATTTT.

The chain combines TRBV20-1 with TRBJ2-7, with 9 nucleotides matching TRBD2. This CDR3 has 15 amino acids. The germline gives CDR1 DFQATT, CDR2 SNEGSKA (reference sequence). V was pared by 6 bases and J by 3 bases, with 12 bases of the junction left unmatched. Here the CDR3 reads CSASFAAGGYYEQYF. CDR3 nucleotide sequence: TGCAGTGCCTCCTTCGCGGCGGGAGGGTACTACGAGCAGTACTTC.

This clonotype was picked up a small number of times. The rearrangement uses TRBV20-1 and TRBJ2-5, with a weak D call TRBD2 (6 bases). Germline V CDR1 and CDR2: DFQATT, SNEGSKA (reference sequence). With 3 bases removed from V and 5 bases from J, the gap between germline ends came to 16 bases. The CDR3 consists of 14 residues. The CDR3 bases are TGCAGTGCTAGCCGACTAGTGGGGACCGAGACCCAGTACTTC. It encodes CSASRLVGTETQYF.

This clonotype has more than one count but fewer than ten. This rearrangement joins TRBV10-2 to TRBJ2-5, with 10 bases aligning to TRBD2. Germline CDR1 WSHSY, CDR2 SAAADI. This CDR3 comprises 15 residues. The V and J ends lost 6 bases and 5 bases, in that order; junction bases with no gene match: 9. The CDR3 nucleotides read TGCGCCAGCAGCAAAGCGGGAGGGCCAATCGAGACCCAGTACTTC. It yields the protein CASSKAGGPIETQYF.

J is TRBJ1-4 and V is TRBV7-8; D is perhaps TRBD1 (5 bases). The CDR3 contains 15 residues. V shed 1 base and J shed 7 bases, with 13 bases lying between them. Germline loops: CDR1 SGHVS, CDR2 FQNEAQ. CDR3 bases: TGTGCCAGCAGCTTAGATCCAGGGTATGCTGAAAAACTGTTTTTT. Its protein is CASSLDPGYAEKLFF.

There are a few counts of this clonotype. The rearrangement joins TRBV7-9 to TRBJ2-1; 11 positions agree with TRBD2. This CDR3 has 15 amino acids. With 10 bases clipped from V and 0 bases from J, the junction kept 5 bases outside the gene matches. Germline V gene sequence: CDR1 SEHNR, CDR2 FQNEAQ (reference sequence). CDR3 residues: CAISTSGSSYNEQFF. In nucleotides, the CDR3 is TGTGCCATATCCACTAGCGGGAGCTCCTACAATGAGCAGTTCTTC.

This clonotype was seen a few times. V gene TRBV28 combines with J gene TRBJ2-1; 8 positions match TRBD1. The CDR3 is 14 residues long. Trimming cost V 10 bases and J 6 bases; bases outside gene matches: 11. CDR1 and CDR2 from the germline V gene are MDHEN and SYDVKM. CDR3 sequence reads: CAIRDRGGSNEQFF. The DNA for the CDR3 is TGTGCCATCAGAGACAGGGGAGGAAGCAATGAGCAGTTCTTC. The full variable domain, completed using reference TRBV28 and TRBJ2-1, is DVKVTQSSRYLVKRTGEKVFLECVQDMDHENMFWYRQDPGLGLRLIYFSYDVKMKEKGDIPEGYSVSREKKERFSLILESASTNQTSMYLCAIRDRGGSNEQFFGPGTRLTVL.

This chain links TRBV20-1 with TRBJ2-7, with D possibly TRBD1 on 6 matching bases. Germline-derived CDR1 and CDR2 are DFQATT and SNEGSKA (reference sequence). The CDR3 consists of 14 residues. V lost 5 bases and J lost 0, with 14 bases in between. The CDR3 region is CSARKDRSSYEQYV. CDR3 DNA: TGCAGTGCTCGGAAGGACAGAAGCTCCTACGAGCAGTACGTC.